This T cell receptor (beta chain) was sequenced for a study of vaccination and CD4 T cells after COVID-19. About the research overall: Researchers treated control cultures with a CEFX pool, an HIV-1 Nef pool, or no peptide. Whole-study findings and limits: Post-vaccination, and not before, a median roughly 86% of reactive clones appeared in convalescent patients.

The study sequenced cultured CD4+ T cell DNA using the Oncomine TCR Beta short-read assay. Investigators obtained genomic DNA by extraction from cultured CD4+ T cells. Each CDR3 protein is one row after TCRdb ran MiXCR on the PCR reads. Counted here are approximately 12,000 distinct CDR3 sequences, around 48% occurring once; the ten biggest clones make up approximately 14%. The treatment is: approximately 11-day PBMC culture with coronavirus spike peptide pools or control peptides (ViraFEST assay). This clonotype showed up just a few times. Its antigen is unknown. V was clipped by 2 bases and J by 7 bases, with 12 bases between them. Germline V gene lookup returns CDR1 SGHAT and CDR2 FQNNGV. There are 14 residues in the CDR3.

Sequenced input: CD4+ T cells from blood, cultured in vitro. This receptor was taken from a human donor who had recovered from COVID-19. This chain uses TRBV11-2 with TRBJ1-5, with D unresolved. CDR3 coding DNA: TGTGCCAGCAGCTTAAATCGGGTAGGGCAGCCCCAGCATTTT. Translating it yields CASSLNRVGQPQHF.